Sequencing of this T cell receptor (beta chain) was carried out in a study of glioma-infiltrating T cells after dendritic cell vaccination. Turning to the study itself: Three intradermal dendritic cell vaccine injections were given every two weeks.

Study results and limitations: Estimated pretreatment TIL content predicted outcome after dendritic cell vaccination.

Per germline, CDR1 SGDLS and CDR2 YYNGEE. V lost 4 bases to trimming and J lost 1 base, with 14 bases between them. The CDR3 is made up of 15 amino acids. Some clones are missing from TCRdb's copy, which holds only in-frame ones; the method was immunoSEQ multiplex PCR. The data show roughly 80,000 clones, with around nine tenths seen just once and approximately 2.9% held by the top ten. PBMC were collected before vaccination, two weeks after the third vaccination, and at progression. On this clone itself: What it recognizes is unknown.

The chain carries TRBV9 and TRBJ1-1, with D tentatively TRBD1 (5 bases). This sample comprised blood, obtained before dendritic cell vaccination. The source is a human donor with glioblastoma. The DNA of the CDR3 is TGTGCCAGCAGCTCACTCCGGACAACGAACACTGAAGCTTTCTTT. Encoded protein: CASSSLRTTNTEAFF.